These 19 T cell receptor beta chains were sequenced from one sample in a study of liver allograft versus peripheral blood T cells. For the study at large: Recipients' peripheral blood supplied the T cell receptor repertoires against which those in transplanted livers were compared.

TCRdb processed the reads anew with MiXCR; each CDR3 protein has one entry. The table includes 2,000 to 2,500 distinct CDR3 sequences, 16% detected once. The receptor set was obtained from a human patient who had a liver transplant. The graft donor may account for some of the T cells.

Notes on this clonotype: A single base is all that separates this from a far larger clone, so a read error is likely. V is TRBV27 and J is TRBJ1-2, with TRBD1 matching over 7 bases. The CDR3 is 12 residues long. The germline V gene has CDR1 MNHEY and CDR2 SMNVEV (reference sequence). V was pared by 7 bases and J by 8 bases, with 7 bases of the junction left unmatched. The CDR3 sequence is CASNDREGGYTF. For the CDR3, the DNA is TGTGCCAGCAATGACAGGGAAGGAGGCTACACCTTC.

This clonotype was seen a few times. The CDR3 DNA reads as TGTGCCAGCAGCTTGGCCAAACGGAATGAGCAGTTCTTC. This translates into CASSLAKRNEQFF. This sequence joins TRBV5-5 and TRBJ2-1, with unresolved D. From germline, CDR1 is SGHKS and CDR2 YYEKEE (reference sequence). The V end lost 0 bases, the J end lost 7 bases, and 8 bases lay between the germline ends. The CDR3 is 13 amino acids.

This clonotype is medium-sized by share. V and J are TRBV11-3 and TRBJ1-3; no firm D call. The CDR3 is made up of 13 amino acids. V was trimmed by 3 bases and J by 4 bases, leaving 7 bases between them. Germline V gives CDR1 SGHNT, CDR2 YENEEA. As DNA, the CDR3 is TGTGCCAGCAGCTTTGGGCAGGGAAACACCATATATTTT. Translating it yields CASSFGQGNTIYF.

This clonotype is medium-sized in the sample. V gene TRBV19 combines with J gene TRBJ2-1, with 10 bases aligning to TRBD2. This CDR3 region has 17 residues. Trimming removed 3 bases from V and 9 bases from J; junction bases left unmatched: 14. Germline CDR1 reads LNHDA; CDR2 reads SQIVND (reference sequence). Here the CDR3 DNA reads TGTGCCAGTAGTATCAGGGGGCCCTTAGCGGGAGGTCTTGAGCAGTTCTTC. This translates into CASSIRGPLAGGLEQFF.

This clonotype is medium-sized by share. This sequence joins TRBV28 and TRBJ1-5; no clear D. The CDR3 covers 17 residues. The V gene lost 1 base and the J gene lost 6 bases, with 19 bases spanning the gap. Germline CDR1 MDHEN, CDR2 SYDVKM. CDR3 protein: CASSLFRDVGKAQPQHF. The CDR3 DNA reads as TGTGCCAGCAGTTTATTTAGGGATGTTGGGAAAGCTCAGCCCCAGCATTTT.

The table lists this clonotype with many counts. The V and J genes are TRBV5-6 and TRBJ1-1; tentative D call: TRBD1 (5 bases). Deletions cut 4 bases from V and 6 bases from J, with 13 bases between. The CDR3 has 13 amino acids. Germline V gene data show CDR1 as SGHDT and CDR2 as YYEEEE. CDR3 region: CASSVGGDSEAFF. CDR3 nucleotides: TGTGCCAGCAGCGTGGGAGGGGACTCTGAAGCTTTCTTT.

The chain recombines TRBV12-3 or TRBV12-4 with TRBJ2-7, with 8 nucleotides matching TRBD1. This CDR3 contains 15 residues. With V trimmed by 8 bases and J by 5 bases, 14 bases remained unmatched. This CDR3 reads CASPQGGGQGHEQYF. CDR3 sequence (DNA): TGTGCCAGCCCGCAAGGGGGAGGACAGGGCCACGAGCAGTACTTC.

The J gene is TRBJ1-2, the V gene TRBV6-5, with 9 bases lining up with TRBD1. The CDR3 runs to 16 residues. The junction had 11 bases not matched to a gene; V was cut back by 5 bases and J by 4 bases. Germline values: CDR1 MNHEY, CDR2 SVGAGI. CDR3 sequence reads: CASSPTTGTGSYGYTF. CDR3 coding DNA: TGTGCCAGCAGTCCTACAACCGGGACAGGGAGCTATGGCTACACCTTC.

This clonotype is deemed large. CDR3 in DNA: TGCAGCGGACAGGGGGCTAACTATGGCTACACCTTC. Protein product: CSGQGANYGYTF. The chain recombines TRBV29-1 with TRBJ1-2; 9 bases agree with TRBD1. The CDR3 length is 12 residues. The germline V gene has CDR1 SQVTM and CDR2 ANQGSEA. J was trimmed by 0 bases and V by 7 bases; bases with no gene match: 0. The whole variable domain, remainder taken from reference TRBV29-1 and TRBJ1-2, is SAVISQKPSRDICQRGTSLTIQCQVDSQVTMMFWYRQQPGQSLTLIATANQGSEATYESGFVIDKFPISRPNLTFSTLTVSNMSPEDSSIYLCSGQGANYGYTFGSGTRLTVV.

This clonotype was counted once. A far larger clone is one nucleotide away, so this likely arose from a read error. This chain's CDR3 is CASSYAPDRMNSPHHF. The CDR3 bases are TGTGCCAGCAGTTATGCACCGGACAGAATGAATTCACCCCACCACTTT. This chain connects TRBV6-2 or TRBV6-3 to TRBJ1-6; the D gene is possibly TRBD1 (6 bases). From germline, CDR1 is MNHEY and CDR2 SVGEGT. The CDR3 loop spans 16 amino acids.

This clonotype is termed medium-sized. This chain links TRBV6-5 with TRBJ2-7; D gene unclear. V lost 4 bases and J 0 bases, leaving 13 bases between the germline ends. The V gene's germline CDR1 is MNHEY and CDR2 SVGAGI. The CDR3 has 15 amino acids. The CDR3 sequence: CASSFTLGGSYEQYF. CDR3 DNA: TGTGCCAGCAGTTTCACATTAGGCGGCTCCTACGAGCAGTACTTC.

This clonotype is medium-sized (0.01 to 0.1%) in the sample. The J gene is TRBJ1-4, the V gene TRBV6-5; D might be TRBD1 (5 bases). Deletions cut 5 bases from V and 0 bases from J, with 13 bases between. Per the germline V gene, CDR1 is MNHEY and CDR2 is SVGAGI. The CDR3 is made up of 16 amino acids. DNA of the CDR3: TGTGCCAGCAGTGAGACAGCTTCTACAACTAATGAAAAACTGTTTTTT. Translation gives CASSETASTTNEKLFF.

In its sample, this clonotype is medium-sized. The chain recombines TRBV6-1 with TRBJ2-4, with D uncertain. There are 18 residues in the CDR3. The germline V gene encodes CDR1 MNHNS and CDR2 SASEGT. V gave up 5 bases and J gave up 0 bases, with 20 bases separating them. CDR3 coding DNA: TGTGCCAGCAGTCTTCTCCGGGCCCTACAACTAGCCAAAAACATTCAGTACTTC. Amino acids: CASSLLRALQLAKNIQYF.

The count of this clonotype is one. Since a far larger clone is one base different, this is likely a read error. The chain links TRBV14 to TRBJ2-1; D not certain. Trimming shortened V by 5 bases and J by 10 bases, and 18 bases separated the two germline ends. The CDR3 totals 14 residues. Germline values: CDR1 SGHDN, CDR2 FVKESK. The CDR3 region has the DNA TGTGCCAGCAGCTCGGTATGGGGTTACGACGAGCAGTTCTTC. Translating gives CASSSVWGYDEQFF.

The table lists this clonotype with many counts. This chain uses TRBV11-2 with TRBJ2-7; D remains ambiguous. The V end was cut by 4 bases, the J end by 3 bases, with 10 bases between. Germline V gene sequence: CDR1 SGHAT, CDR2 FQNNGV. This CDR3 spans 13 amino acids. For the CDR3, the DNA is TGTGCCAGCAGCTCCTCATGGGGCTACGAGCAGTACTTC. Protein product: CASSSSWGYEQYF.

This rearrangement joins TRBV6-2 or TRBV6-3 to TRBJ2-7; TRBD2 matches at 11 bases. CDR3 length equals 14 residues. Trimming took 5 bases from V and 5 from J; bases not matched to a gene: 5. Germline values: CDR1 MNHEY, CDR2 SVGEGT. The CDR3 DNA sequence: TGTGCCAGCAGTCTTAGCGGGAGGGCCGACGAGCAGTACGTC. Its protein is CASSLSGRADEQYV.

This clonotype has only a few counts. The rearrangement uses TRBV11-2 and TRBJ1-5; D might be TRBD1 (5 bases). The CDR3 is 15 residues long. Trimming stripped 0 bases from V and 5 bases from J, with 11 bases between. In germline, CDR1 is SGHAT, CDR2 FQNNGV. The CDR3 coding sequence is TGTGCCAGCAGCTTAGACCCTGGGGGGGATCAGCCCCAGCATTTT. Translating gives CASSLDPGGDQPQHF.

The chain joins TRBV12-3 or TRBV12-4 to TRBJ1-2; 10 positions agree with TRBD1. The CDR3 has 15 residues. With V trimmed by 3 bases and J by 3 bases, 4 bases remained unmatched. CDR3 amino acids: CASSLTGGADYGYTF. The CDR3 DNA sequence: TGTGCCAGCAGTTTGACAGGGGGCGCTGACTATGGCTACACCTTC.

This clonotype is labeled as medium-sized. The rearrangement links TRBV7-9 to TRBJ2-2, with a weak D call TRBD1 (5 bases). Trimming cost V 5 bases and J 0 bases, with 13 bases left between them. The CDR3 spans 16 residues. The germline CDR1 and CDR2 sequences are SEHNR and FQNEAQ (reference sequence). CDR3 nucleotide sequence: TGTGCCAGCAGCCTAAGGGGCTTTGCGAACACCGGGGAGCTGTTTTTT. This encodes CASSLRGFANTGELFF.